This TCR beta chain was obtained from a study of preoperative IRX-2 immunotherapy in early breast cancer. Profiled with immunoSEQ multiplex PCR; TCRdb holds only in-frame clones, not every one. The table includes 75,000 to 100,000 clones, roughly 90% detected once. V lost 4 bases, J lost 2 bases, and 15 bases lay in between. Germline V CDR1 and CDR2: SGHVS, FNYEAQ. This CDR3 contains 17 residues. Treatment described: preoperative locoregional IRX-2 cytokine immunotherapy. Samples came from a phase Ib trial of preoperative locoregional IRX-2 cytokine immunotherapy. This specimen was tumor tissue, taken after IRX-2 immunotherapy. The receptor's source is a human donor with breast cancer. The V call is TRBV7-6, the J call TRBJ2-6; D not resolved. CDR3 in DNA: TGTGCCAGCAGCTCCCGGACGCGAAGCACTGGGGCCAACGTCCTGACTTTC. It yields the protein CASSSRTRSTGANVLTF.